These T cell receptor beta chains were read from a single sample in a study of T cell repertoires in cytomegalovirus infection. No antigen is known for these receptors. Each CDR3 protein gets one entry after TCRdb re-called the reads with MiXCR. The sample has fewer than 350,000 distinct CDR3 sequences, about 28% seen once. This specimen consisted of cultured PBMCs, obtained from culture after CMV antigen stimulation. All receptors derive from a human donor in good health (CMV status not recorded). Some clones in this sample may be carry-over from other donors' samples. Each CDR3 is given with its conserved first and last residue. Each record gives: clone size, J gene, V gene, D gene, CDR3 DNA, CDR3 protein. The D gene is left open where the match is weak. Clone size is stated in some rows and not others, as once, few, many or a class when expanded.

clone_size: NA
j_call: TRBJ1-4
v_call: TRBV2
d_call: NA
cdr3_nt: TGTGCCAGCAGTGCCGGATTCTCCTTTGAAAAACTGTTTTTT
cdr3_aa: CASSAGFSFEKLFF

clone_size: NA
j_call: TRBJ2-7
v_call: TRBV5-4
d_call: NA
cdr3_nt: TGTGCCAGCAGCTTGTATGGGGGTACACACGAGCAGTACTTC
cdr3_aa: CASSLYGGTHEQYF

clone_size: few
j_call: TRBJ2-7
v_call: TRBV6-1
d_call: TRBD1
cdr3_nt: TGTGCCAGCAGACTAGACAGGGGGCTCTACGAGCAGTACTTC
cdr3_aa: CASRLDRGLYEQYF

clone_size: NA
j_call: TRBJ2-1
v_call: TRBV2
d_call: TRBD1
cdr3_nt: TGTGCCAGCGGTGAGCAGGGGGATCGCAATGAGCAGTTCTTC
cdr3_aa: CASGEQGDRNEQFF

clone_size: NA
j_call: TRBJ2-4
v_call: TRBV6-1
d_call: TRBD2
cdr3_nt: TGTGCCAGCAGTGAAGGCGGGGGGGGGGACATTCAGTACTTC
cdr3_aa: CASSEGGGGDIQYF

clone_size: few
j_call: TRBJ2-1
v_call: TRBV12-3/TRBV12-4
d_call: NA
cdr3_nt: TGTGCCAGCAGCCCAGCGGTAACCTACAATGAGCAGTTCTTC
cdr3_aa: CASSPAVTYNEQFF

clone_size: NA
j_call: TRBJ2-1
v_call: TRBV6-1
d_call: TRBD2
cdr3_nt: TGTGCCAGCAGTGAACTGACTAGCGGGAGGTGGGGTGAGCAGTTCTTC
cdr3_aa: CASSELTSGRWGEQFF

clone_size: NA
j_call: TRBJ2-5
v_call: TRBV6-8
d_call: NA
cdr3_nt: TGTGCCAGCAGTTACGAAGTTCAGGAGACCCAGTACTTC
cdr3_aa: CASSYEVQETQYF

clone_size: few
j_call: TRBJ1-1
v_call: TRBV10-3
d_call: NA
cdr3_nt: TGTGCCATCAGGCCCAGAGGGGGGAACACTGAAGCTTTCTTT
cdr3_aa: CAIRPRGGNTEAFF

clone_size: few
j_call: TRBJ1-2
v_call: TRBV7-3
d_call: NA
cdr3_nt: TGTGCCAGCAGCGTCGACGGCAGTAACTATGGCTACACCTTC
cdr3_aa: CASSVDGSNYGYTF

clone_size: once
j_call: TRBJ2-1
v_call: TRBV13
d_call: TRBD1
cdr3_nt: TGTGCCAGCAGCTTGGACTTTGGGACAGGGCTTGATGAGCAGTTCTTC
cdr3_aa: CASSLDFGTGLDEQFF

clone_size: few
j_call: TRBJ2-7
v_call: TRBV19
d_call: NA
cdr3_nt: TGTGCCAGTAGTAGAAAGGCGGAGGGCCCCTACGAGCAGTACTTC
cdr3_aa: CASSRKAEGPYEQYF

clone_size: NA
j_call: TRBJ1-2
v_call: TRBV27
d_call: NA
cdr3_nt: TGTGCCAGCAGTTTATCCTGGTCGGGGGATAGGGACTATGGCTACACCTTC
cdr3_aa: CASSLSWSGDRDYGYTF

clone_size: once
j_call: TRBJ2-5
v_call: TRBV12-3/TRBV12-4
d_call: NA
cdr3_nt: TGTGCCAGCAGCCTCTTAGGTGGCGGAGGGGAGACCCAGTACTTC
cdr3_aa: CASSLLGGGGETQYF

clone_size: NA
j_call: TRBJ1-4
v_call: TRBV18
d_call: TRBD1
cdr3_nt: TGTGCCAGCTCACCTCTGACTATTACAGGGGGCATTGAAAAACTGTTTTTT
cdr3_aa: CASSPLTITGGIEKLFF

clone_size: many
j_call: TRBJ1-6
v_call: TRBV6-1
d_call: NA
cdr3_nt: TGTGCCAGCAGTGAAATGGGTAGAGGTTCACCCCTCCACTTT
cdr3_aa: CASSEMGRGSPLHF

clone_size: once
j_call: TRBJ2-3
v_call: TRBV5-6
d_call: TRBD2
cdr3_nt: TGTGCCAGCAGCCTAATAGCGGGAGGCTCGGAGGATACGCAGTATTTT
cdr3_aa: CASSLIAGGSEDTQYF

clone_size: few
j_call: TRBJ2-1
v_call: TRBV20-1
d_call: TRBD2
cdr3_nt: TGCAGTGCGATACTAGCGGGGGGCTACAATGAGCAGTTCTTC
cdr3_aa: CSAILAGGYNEQFF

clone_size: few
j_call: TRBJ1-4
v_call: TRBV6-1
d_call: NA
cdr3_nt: TGTGCCAGCAGCAAACTGGGGAATGAAAAACTGTTTTTT
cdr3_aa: CASSKLGNEKLFF

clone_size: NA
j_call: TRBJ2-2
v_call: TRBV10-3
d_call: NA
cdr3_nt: TGTGCCACCAGGGGGACCACTAGCAAGGGGAACACCGGGGAGCTGTTTTTT
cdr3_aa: CATRGTTSKGNTGELFF

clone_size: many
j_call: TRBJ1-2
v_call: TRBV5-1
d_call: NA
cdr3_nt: TGCGCCAGCAGCGATGGAATTGACGGACGGACCTATGAAGACTACACCTTC
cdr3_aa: CASSDGIDGRTYEDYTF

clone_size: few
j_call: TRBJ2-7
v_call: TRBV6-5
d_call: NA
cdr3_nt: TGTGCCAGCAGTTACGTCCCGACACGGGTGCTCTACGAGCAGTACTTC
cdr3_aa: CASSYVPTRVLYEQYF

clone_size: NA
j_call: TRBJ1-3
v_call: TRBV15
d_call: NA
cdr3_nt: TGTGCCACCAGCAGAGATCCCGGGGACTCTGGAAACACCATATATTTT
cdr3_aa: CATSRDPGDSGNTIYF

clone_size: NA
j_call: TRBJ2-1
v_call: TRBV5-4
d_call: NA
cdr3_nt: TGTGCCAGCAGCTGGAAACAGGGTCATTACAATGAGCAGTTCTTC
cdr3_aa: CASSWKQGHYNEQFF

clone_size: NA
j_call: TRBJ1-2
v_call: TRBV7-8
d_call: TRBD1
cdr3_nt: TGTGCCAGCAGCTTAAGGGACAGGGGGCGCGTTGGTGGCTACACCTTC
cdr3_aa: CASSLRDRGRVGGYTF

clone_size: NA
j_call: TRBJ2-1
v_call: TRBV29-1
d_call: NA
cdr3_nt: TGCAGCGTTGTGCAGGTTAGCTACAATGAGCAGTTCTTC
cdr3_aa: CSVVQVSYNEQFF

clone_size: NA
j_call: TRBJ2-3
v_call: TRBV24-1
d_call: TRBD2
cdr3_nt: TGTGCCACCAGTGATTTGAGCGGGAGGCGGGGGACAGATACGCAGTATTTT
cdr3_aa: CATSDLSGRRGTDTQYF

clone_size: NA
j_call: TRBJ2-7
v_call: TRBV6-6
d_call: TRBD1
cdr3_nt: TGTGCCATTGAGTCCGGGACAGGGGGCTCCTACGAGCAGTACTTC
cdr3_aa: CAIESGTGGSYEQYF

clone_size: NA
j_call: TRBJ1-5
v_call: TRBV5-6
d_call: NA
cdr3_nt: TGTGCCAGCAGCTTTGGAGCCAATCAGCCCCAGCATTTT
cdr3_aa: CASSFGANQPQHF

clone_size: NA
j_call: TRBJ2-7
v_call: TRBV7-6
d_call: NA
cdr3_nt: TGTGCCAGCAGCCACCAACCGGTGGCAGGTTTCTACGAGCAGTACTTC
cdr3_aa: CASSHQPVAGFYEQYF

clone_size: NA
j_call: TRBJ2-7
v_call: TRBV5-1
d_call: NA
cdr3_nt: TGCGCCAGCAGCTTGGGACGGATCGGGGAGCAGTACTTC
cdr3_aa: CASSLGRIGEQYF

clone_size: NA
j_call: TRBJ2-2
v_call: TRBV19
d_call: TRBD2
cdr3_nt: TGTGCCACCCCTCGGACTAGCGGGGGCACCGGGGAGCTGTTTTTT
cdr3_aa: CATPRTSGGTGELFF

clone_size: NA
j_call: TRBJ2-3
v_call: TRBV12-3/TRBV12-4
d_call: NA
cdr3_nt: TGTGCCAGCACCGGCCCATCCGGCACAGATACGCAGTATTTT
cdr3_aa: CASTGPSGTDTQYF

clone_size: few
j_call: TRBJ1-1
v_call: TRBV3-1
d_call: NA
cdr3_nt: TGTGCCAGCAGCCCTAGGAACACTGAAGCTTTCTTT
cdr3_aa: CASSPRNTEAFF

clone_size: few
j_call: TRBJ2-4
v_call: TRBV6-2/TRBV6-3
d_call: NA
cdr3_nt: TGTGCCAGCTCTACGGGAAACATTCAGTACTTC
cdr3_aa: CASSTGNIQYF

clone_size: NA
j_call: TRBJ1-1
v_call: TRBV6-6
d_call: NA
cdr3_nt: TGTGCCAGCATCACTCGTAGGGGAATGGAAGTTCTTGAAGCTTTCTTT
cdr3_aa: CASITRRGMEVLEAFF

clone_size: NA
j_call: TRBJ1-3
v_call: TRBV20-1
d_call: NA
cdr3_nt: TGCAGTGCTAGAGATTCCGAGAGAGGAGTTGGAAACACCATATATTTT
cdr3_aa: CSARDSERGVGNTIYF

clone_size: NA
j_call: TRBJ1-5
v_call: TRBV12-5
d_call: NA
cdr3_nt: TGTGCTAGTGGCACCGGTCAGCCCCAGCATTTT
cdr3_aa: CASGTGQPQHF

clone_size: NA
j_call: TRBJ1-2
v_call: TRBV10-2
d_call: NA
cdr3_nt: TGCGCCAGCAGGGAACCCGGGACGGGAAACTATGGCTACACCTTC
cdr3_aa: CASREPGTGNYGYTF

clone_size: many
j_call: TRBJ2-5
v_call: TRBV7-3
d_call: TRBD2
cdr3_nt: TGTGCCAGCAGCTTATCTAGCGGGGGACAAGAGACCCAGTACTTC
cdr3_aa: CASSLSSGGQETQYF

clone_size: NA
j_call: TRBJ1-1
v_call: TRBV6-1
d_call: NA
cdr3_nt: TGTGCCAGCAGTGAGGCGAGGACCAGCAGCACTGAAGCTTTCTTT
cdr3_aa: CASSEARTSSTEAFF

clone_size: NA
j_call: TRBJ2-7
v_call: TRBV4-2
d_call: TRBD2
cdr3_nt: TGTGCCAGCAGCCAAGACTTAAGGACTAGGGGAACCTACGAGCAGTACTTC
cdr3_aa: CASSQDLRTRGTYEQYF